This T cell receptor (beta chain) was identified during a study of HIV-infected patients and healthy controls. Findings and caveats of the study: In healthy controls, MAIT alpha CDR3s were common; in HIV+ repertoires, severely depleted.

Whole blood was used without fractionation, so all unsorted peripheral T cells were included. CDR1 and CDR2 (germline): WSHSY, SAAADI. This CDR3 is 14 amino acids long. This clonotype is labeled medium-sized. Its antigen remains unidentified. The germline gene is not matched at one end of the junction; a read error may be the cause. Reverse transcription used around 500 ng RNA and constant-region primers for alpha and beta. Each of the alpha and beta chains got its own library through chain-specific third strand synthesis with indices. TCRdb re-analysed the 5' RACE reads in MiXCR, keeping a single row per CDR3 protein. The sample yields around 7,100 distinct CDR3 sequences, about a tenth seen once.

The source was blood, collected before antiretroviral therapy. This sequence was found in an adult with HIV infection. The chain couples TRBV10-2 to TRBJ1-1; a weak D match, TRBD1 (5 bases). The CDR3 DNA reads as TGTGCCACCCTTCAGGGTCGCCTCGGGACTGAAGCTTTCTTT. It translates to CATLQGRLGTEAFF.